This TCR beta chain was captured by sequencing in a study of CD4+ T cells in melanoma. Study-level points and caveats: CD8+ T cell, macrophage and B cell function reportedly correlated with neoantigen-specific CD4+ T cells. Reportedly, melanoma neoantigen-specific CD4+ T cells showed varied differentiation states.

Germline CDR1 SSHAT, CDR2 FNYEAQ (reference sequence). V was pared by 2 bases and J by 5 bases, with 9 bases of the junction left unmatched. CDR3 length: 15 residues. The method was immunoSEQ multiplex PCR; TCRdb's version includes in-frame clones alone and lacks a portion of them. The repertoire holds more than 90,000 clones, with roughly 90% as singletons. As regards this clone: Its antigen is not identified.

The source of this sequence is a human donor with melanoma. The sequenced sample was peripheral blood. The J gene is TRBJ2-7, the V gene TRBV7-7, with TRBD1 matching 7 bases. CDR3 sequence reads: CASSLNPTGRHEQYF. Written as DNA, the CDR3 is TGTGCCAGCAGCTTAAATCCGACAGGGCGCCACGAGCAGTACTTC.